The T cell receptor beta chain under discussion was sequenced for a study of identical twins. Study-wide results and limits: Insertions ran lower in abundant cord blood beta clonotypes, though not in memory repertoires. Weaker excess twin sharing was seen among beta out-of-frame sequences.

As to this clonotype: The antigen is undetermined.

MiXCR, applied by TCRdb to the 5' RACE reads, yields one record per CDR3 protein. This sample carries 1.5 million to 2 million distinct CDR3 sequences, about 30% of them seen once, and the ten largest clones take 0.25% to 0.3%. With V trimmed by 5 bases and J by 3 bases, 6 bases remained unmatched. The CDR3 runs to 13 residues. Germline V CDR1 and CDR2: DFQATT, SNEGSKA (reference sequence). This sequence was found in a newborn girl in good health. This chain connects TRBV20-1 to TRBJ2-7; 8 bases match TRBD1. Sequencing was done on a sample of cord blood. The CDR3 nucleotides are TGCAGTGCTGAGGACAGGGATATCTACGAGCAGTACTTC. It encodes CSAEDRDIYEQYF.